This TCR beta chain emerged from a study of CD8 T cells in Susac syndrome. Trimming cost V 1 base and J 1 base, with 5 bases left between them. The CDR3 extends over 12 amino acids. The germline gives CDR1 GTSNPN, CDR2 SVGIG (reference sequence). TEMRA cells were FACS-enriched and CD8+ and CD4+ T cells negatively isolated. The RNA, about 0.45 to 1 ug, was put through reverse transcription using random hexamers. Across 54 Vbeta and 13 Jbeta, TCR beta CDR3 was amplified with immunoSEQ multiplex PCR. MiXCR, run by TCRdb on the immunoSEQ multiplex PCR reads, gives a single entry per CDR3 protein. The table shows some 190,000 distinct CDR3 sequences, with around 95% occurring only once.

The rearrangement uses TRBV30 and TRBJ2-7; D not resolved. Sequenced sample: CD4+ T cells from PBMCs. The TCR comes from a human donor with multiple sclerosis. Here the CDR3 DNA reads TGTGCCTGGAGTGGGGGTTCCTACGAGCAGTACTTC. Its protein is CAWSGGSYEQYF.